These 14 T cell receptor beta chains originate from one sample sequenced in a study of cytomegalovirus exposure and HLA in healthy donors. Primers: 60 Vbeta forward and 13 Jbeta reverse. TCRdb keeps only in-frame clones here, not all; method: immunoSEQ multiplex PCR. The sample has 65,000 to 100,000 clones; roughly three quarters are singletons. Material: PBMCs. These receptor sequences come from a woman aged 40 to 50 in good health and CMV-seropositive.

This chain joins TRBV2 and TRBJ1-2; TRBD1 matches 7 bases. The germline gives CDR1 SNHLY, CDR2 FYNNEI. Germline trimming cut 7 bases from V and 6 bases from J; bases unmatched to any gene: 14. This CDR3 is 15 amino acids long. The CDR3 DNA is TGTGCCAGCAATCCGCTAGGGGCAGGGGGGAATGGCTACACCTTC. Translation: CASNPLGAGGNGYTF.

The genes are TRBV19 and TRBJ1-2; 10 nucleotides match TRBD1. The CDR3 consists of 14 residues. Germline V CDR1 and CDR2: LNHDA, SQIVND (reference sequence). With V trimmed by 7 bases and J by 7 bases, 9 bases remained unmatched. The CDR3 loop is CASTTDRGFRGYTF. The CDR3 nucleotides are TGTGCCAGTACCACGGACAGGGGGTTTCGTGGCTACACCTTC.

The J gene is TRBJ1-2, the V gene TRBV6-1; 7 bases match TRBD1. J lost 2 bases, V lost 11 bases, and 5 bases had no gene match. CDR3 size: 12 residues. Germline CDR1 MNHNS, CDR2 SASEGT. The CDR3 region is CAVRQGNYGYTF. The DNA for the CDR3 is TGTGCCGTACGACAGGGCAACTATGGCTACACCTTC.

The chain has TRBV28 and TRBJ1-2; D call uncertain. The CDR3 runs to 12 residues. Trimming stripped 11 bases from V and 4 bases from J, with 14 bases between. In germline, CDR1 is MDHEN, CDR2 SYDVKM. CDR3 bases: TGTGCCGGTGGCCGGGTTGGCTATGGCTACACCTTC. Translating it yields CAGGRVGYGYTF.

The chain employs TRBV30 and TRBJ2-5, with D tentatively TRBD2 (5 bases). Deletions cut 0 bases from V and 7 bases from J, with 12 bases between. Germline lookup yields CDR1 GTSNPN and CDR2 SVGIG (reference sequence). This CDR3 spans 13 amino acids. CDR3 nucleotide sequence: TGTGCCTGGAGTGTACGCGGGCCGGTGACCCAGTACTTC. Translation: CAWSVRGPVTQYF.

The chain recombines TRBV18 with TRBJ1-2; 8 bases are a match to TRBD1. The V and J ends lost 3 bases and 3 bases, in that order; junction bases with no gene match: 0. From germline, CDR1 is KGHSH and CDR2 LQKENI. The CDR3 totals 13 residues. CDR3 sequence reads: CASSPDRDYGYTF. In DNA, the CDR3 is TGTGCCAGCTCACCGGACAGGGACTATGGCTACACCTTC.

This clone was detected only a few times. This sequence joins TRBV5-6 and TRBJ2-1; D remains unclear. The V end lost 4 bases, the J end lost 4 bases, and 3 bases lay between the germline ends. Per the germline V gene, CDR1 is SGHDT and CDR2 is YYEEEE. The CDR3 has 11 residues. The CDR3 loop is CASSTYNEQFF. The DNA for the CDR3 is TGTGCCAGCAGCACATACAATGAGCAGTTCTTC.

This clone was found a few times. The CDR3, as DNA: TGTGCCAGCAGGTGGTGGTCCAGAACTAATGAAAAACTGTTTTTT. Translating it yields CASRWWSRTNEKLFF. The chain links TRBV5-6 to TRBJ1-4; D is unclear. This CDR3 is built from 15 residues. Trimming took 5 bases from V and 1 from J, leaving 12 bases between them. Germline CDR1 reads SGHDT; CDR2 reads YYEEEE.

CDR3 protein: CASSLSPMGYRNTEAFF. Written as DNA, the CDR3 is TGTGCCAGCAGTTTATCCCCAATGGGCTACAGGAACACTGAAGCTTTCTTT. The chain has TRBV27 and TRBJ1-1; no reliable D call. Germline assignment: CDR1 MNHEY and CDR2 SMNVEV (reference sequence). The V end lost 0 bases, the J end lost 1 base, and 15 bases lay between the germline ends. The CDR3 extends over 17 amino acids.

The chain employs TRBV29-1 and TRBJ2-5; 7 nucleotides line up with TRBD1. The last part of the DNA fits TRBJ2-7 better; the J call may be wrong. The CDR3 spans 12 residues. Germline CDR1 SQVTM, CDR2 ANQGSEA. The CDR3 DNA reads TGCAGCGTCGTACAGGGGCCATACGAGCAGTACTTC. It translates to CSVVQGPYEQYF.

The chain links TRBV7-2 to TRBJ2-1, with 9 bases lining up with TRBD2. The CDR3 has 15 amino acids. Germline CDR1 is SGHTA and CDR2 is FQGNSA. After removal of 1 base from V and 2 bases from J, the junction contained 0 bases not matched to a gene. CDR3 nucleotides: TGTGCCAGCAGCTTAGGACTAGCGGCCTACAATGAGCAGTTCTTC. Translated: CASSLGLAAYNEQFF.

The chain recombines TRBV6-1 with TRBJ2-1, with 9 bases lining up with TRBD2. Losses at the gene ends were 7 bases for V and 5 bases for J; bases not matched to a gene: 9. CDR1 and CDR2 from the germline V gene are MNHNS and SASEGT. This CDR3 spans 15 amino acids. The CDR3 is CASILSGGMNNEQFF. DNA for the CDR3: TGTGCCAGCATTTTAAGCGGGGGGATGAACAATGAGCAGTTCTTC.

The chain links TRBV18 to TRBJ1-1, with TRBD1 matching 10 bases. Germline-derived CDR1 and CDR2 are KGHSH and LQKENI. This CDR3 has 18 residues. V was pared by 0 bases and J by 6 bases, with 13 bases of the junction left unmatched. CDR3 residues: CASSPPGTGASVSAEAFF. CDR3 DNA sequence: TGTGCCAGCTCACCACCTGGGACAGGGGCCTCGGTTAGCGCTGAAGCTTTCTTT.

The V and J genes are TRBV27 and TRBJ1-2, with 7 nucleotides matching TRBD1. Trimming at V came to 8 bases and at J to 2 bases, leaving 14 bases not matched to a gene. CDR3 length: 16 residues. The germline V gene encodes CDR1 MNHEY and CDR2 SMNVEV (reference sequence). The CDR3 spells CASRSDRVKANYGYTF. DNA for the CDR3: TGTGCCAGCCGCTCCGACAGGGTCAAGGCAAACTATGGCTACACCTTC.